This record covers a single T cell receptor beta chain. Its specific antigen is unknown. No base-level quality is on record; no much larger clone is a single base apart. Libraries were prepared through 5' RACE. The listed sequencing device is Illumina HiSeq 2500. The second PCR ran for about 6 to 11 cycles and used a J-beta primer mix along with a sample-barcoded 5' primer. A unique molecular identifier was introduced onto each TCR beta cDNA molecule by a template-switch 5' adaptor carrying 12 random nucleotides. Each sample yielded at least 2.5 million CDR3-containing paired-end reads. First-strand cDNA was synthesized from all RNA with the Mint cDNA synthesis kit, primed by a TRBC-specific oligonucleotide. Following uracil-DNA glycosylase treatment, all cDNA underwent a first 18-cycle PCR with the universal primers M1SS and BC2_uni_R. In the original analysis: For normalization, 1 million high-quality reads were randomly selected from each sample, with every read carrying a distinct molecular identifier. Instead of being binned into consensus sequences, reads that shared molecular identifiers were thrown out. MiTCR, set to a Q25 quality threshold and the strictest error-elimination algorithm, was used for CDR3 identification, clonotype clustering and error correction. A nonparametric unseen species model with Euler transformation was used to estimate a lower bound on total TCR beta diversity. TCRdb reworked the public reads: Q25 trimming with fastp, MiXCR clone assembly, productive beta chains retained. Each CDR3 protein appears once, grouped with its most common genes and DNA. TCRdb, not the original authors, processed these V and J calls. The sample includes roughly 1 million distinct CDR3 sequences, with 20% to 25% observed a single time. The ten largest account for approximately 0.79% of the sample.

These data are taken from a study of blood T cells in healthy people across ages (dated by TCRdb to 2013 to 2016). Context from the whole study: In model experiments, template switching captured roughly one uniquely barcoded TCR beta cDNA molecule for every two T cells. The study measured age-related changes in TCR beta repertoire diversity using deep sequencing normalized with unique cDNA molecular identifiers. Donors were grouped into four age groups: young (average approximately 16 years), middle-aged (roughly 37), aged (approximately 67) and long-lived (around 80). For two donors (one aged 18 to 29 and one aged 80 or older), the study analyzed two additional independent replicas of 1 million unique cDNA reads from the same blood draw. Overall study results and their limits: Compared with the aged group, the long-lived group had more naive CD4+ T cells, fewer expanded clones and increased TCR diversity, a pattern suggesting age selection. Estimates of total diversity from one million sequenced T cells were regarded as lower bounds and underestimates. Because donor CMV infection status was unknown, age-related changes in expanded clonotypes were potentially confounded. Observed TCR beta diversity per million T cells fell roughly linearly with age, and a significant reduction was already apparent by age roughly 40. Because profiling used bulk unsorted PBMCs, naive and antigen-experienced compartments could not be compared conclusively. A strong correlation was found between observed TCR beta diversity and the percentage of naive T cells measured by flow cytometry.

Systemically healthy Caucasian individuals from Russia, 39 in total and aged roughly 6 to 95 years, were included as donors. Each donor gave ten milliliters of peripheral blood, collected into EDTA-treated Vacutainer tubes. Ficoll-Paque density-gradient centrifugation was used to isolate PBMCs, with at least 7 million obtained per sample. Total RNA was extracted from PBMCs with Trizol reagent, with at least 6 micrograms obtained per sample. For every donor, an aliquot of PBMCs went through flow cytometry to measure the percentages of naive CD45RAhigh/CD27high T cells. The sample was also reused in another study, on T cells of mothers and their children. Reported in the second study: The donors were nine systemically healthy Caucasian individuals, made up of three mothers and their six children. cDNA synthesis used all of the extracted RNA, with approximately 1.4 ug of RNA in each 15 ul reaction. In the second PCR, the M1S primer introduced both the sample barcodes and 2-4 random nucleotides. Over 9 million TCR beta CDR3 reads came from each mother, compared with some 3 million reads from each child. Thymic selection similarly shapes TCR recombination output in related and unrelated pairs, with minor effect from inherited differences. Normalized repertoire overlap in related mother-child pairs was always slightly higher than in unrelated mother-child pairs, but the difference was never significant. Persistent microchimeric T cell clones were not detected, at a sensitivity of around 95 clones per million clonotypes. Deep NGS was used in the study to compare the TCR beta repertoires of mothers and children and to look for features that separate related mother-child pairs from unrelated individuals. Mothers averaged about 40 +/- 4 years of age and children averaged about 10 +/- 4 years. After adapters were ligated using NEBNext reagents, the libraries underwent 100+100 nt paired-end sequencing on an Illumina HiSeq 2000. To avoid cross-contamination, the mother libraries and the child libraries were prepared a month apart and sequenced in separate runs. Between roughly 450,000 and 2,000,000 distinct TCR beta clonotypes were identified per donor. Naive TCR beta clonotypes were estimated from low-frequency clonotypes matched to each donor's FACS-determined naive share, without sorting.

The source material was blood. The origin of this receptor is a girl aged 2 to 10 in good health.

The CDR3: CATSISNNQPQHF. Here is the DNA: TGTGCCACCAGTATCTCAAACAATCAGCCCCAGCATTTT. Here the chain combines TRBV15 and TRBJ1-5; the D gene identity is not certain. Trimming costs V 6 bases and J 3 bases, and their ends lie 9 bases apart. CDR1 and CDR2 are drawn from the germline V gene (reference sequence): LNHNV, YYDKDF. The CDR3 numbers 13 residues from cysteine through phenylalanine. Only the CDR3 DNA is retained, 39 bases long and in frame from the first base. Joined to the reference TRBV15 and TRBJ1-5 proteins, this CDR3 gives the full variable domain: DAMVIQNPRYQVTQFGKPVTLSCSQTLNHNVMYWYQQKSSQAPKLLFHYYDKDFNNEADTPDNFQSRRPNTSFCFLDIRSPGLGDTAMYLCATSISNNQPQHFGDGTRLSIL.